Here is one T cell receptor (beta chain) with its context. It lacks a known antigen. The input lacks base qualities; no much larger clone sits a single base away. To sequence the TCRbeta CDR3 region, genomic DNA was isolated from the sorted cells. TCRbeta CDR3 regions were sequenced using the immunoSEQ Assay. TCRdb took over this immuneACCESS table, retaining in-frame rearrangements with V and J assigned. Such tables are incomplete; in checked studies, under half of the missing clones stem from an unresolved V gene, and the remainder is unexplained. This sample holds about 45,000 clones; approximately 91% were observed only once. Clones ranked in the top ten supply about a fifth of the sample. The trial excluded patients who had a history of autoimmune disease or were on systemic immunosuppression. Peripheral blood for TCR sequencing was collected from all dose cohorts at baseline, on cycle 4 day 1, and on cycle 7 day 1. Samples were obtained from an open-label, multicenter, first-in-human phase I dose-escalation trial of ivuxolimab. The trial enrolled adults with locally advanced or metastatic head and neck squamous cell, hepatocellular, melanoma or renal cell carcinoma. Before TCR sequencing, CD4+ and CD8+ T cells were separately sorted from peripheral blood.

The sample originates from a study of OX40 agonist ivuxolimab in advanced cancers. Background on the whole study: Ivuxolimab, which targeted the costimulatory receptor OX40 (CD134), was an agonistic, fully human IgG2 monoclonal antibody. Peripheral TCRbeta sequencing aimed to test whether ivuxolimab altered TCR sequence diversity and caused clonal T-cell expansion. Prior anti-PD-1, anti-PD-L1 or anti-CTLA-4 therapy was permitted, and 30% to 50% of dose-escalation patients had received checkpoint inhibitors. In the dose-escalation cohort, 65% to 90% of patients were male, and the mean age was approximately 60 years, with a range of 23 to 79. The paper reports the monotherapy dose-escalation portion (N = 52 patients) of the phase I ivuxolimab trial. Partial responses were achieved by three dose-escalation patients, of whom one had hepatocellular carcinoma and two had cutaneous melanoma. Of the approximately 54 dose-escalation patients, hepatocellular carcinoma was present in about 20, melanoma in some 15, renal cell carcinoma in 9 and head and neck cancer in 9. Intravenous ivuxolimab was administered to patients every 2 weeks at six dose levels: 0.01, 0.1, 0.3, 1.5, 3 and 10 mg/kg. Broader findings and caveats from the paper: On average, CD8+ T cells showed more expanded clones than CD4+ T cells after ivuxolimab. The antigen specificity of the clonally expanded peripheral T cells was not determined. Low levels of normalized T-cell clonal expansion were also seen in some patients who did not respond. In partial responders in the 0.1-3.0 mg/kg groups, normalized peripheral clonal expansion was found to be among the lowest, especially among CD8+ T cells. At doses from 0.1 to 3.0 mg/kg, clonal expansion was seen in both CD4+ and CD8+ blood T cells between baseline and week 6.

Trimming takes 5 bases from V and 6 bases from J, and the germline ends sit 25 bases apart. From the cysteine through the phenylalanine, the CDR3 covers 17 amino acids. Just the 51-base CDR3 DNA is kept, in frame starting at base 1. Via the germline V gene (reference sequence), CDR1 is SEHNR and CDR2 FQNEAQ. The sequence was obtained from an adult with an advanced solid tumor such as melanoma, head and neck, liver or kidney cancer. This chain joins TRBV7-9 to TRBJ1-1; no confident D gene assignment can be made. This specimen consisted of CD4+ or CD8+ T cells sorted from blood, obtained in a trial of the OX40 agonist ivuxolimab. CDR3 protein: CASSPPEPPHIRAEAFF. The bases are TGTGCCAGCAGCCCCCCAGAGCCGCCGCACATTCGAGCTGAAGCTTTCTTT.